What follows are 29 T cell receptor beta chains derived from one specimen sequenced in a study of CD8+ T cells in alopecia areata listed by TCRdb under 2018. The protocol used for the library was the immunoSEQ multiplex PCR assay. RNA was extracted from all samples and reverse transcribed into cDNA, which served as template for TCR sequencing. In its TCRdb copy, this immuneACCESS table keeps in-frame sequences only and misses some clones. Where compared with another copy, unresolved V genes explain less than half of these, and the others have no known cause. The sample records about 76,000 clones, approximately 30% of which are singletons. The ten largest make up about 15% of the sample. The sample's time point label, decoded: about four weeks on oral tofacitinib. The treatment or condition label on this specimen signifies: oral pan-JAK inhibitor, 5-10 mg twice daily. Sequencing used CD8+ T cells sorted from blood, obtained at week 4, from a patient treated with tofacitinib. The receptor source for this set is a human donor with alopecia areata.

V and J are TRBV29-1 and TRBJ2-1; D may be TRBD2 (6 bases). This CDR3 region has 14 residues. V lost 6 bases, J lost 4 bases, and 16 bases lay in between. Germline assignment: CDR1 SQVTM and CDR2 ANQGSEA. The CDR3 region is CSVPRRGRYNEQFF. CDR3 DNA: TGCAGCGTGCCCCGGCGGGGTCGATACAATGAGCAGTTCTTC.

This clone was recorded only once. The chain has TRBV4-1 and TRBJ2-7; TRBD2 matches at 10 bases. Unmatched junction bases numbered 4, after V lost 3 bases and J lost 2 bases. The germline V gene has CDR1 MGHRA and CDR2 YSYEKL. CDR3 length equals 15 residues. CDR3: CASSHTSGTAYEQYF. The CDR3 DNA reads as TGCGCCAGCAGCCACACTAGCGGGACCGCCTACGAGCAGTACTTC.

This clone was detected a few times. This rearrangement joins TRBV29-1 to TRBJ2-6; D is undetermined. CDR1 SQVTM and CDR2 ANQGSEA come from the germline V gene. The CDR3 extends over 13 amino acids. Trimming left V 4 bases short and J 1 base short, with 5 bases between. The DNA for the CDR3 is TGCAGCGTTGCGGGTTCTGGGGCCAACGTCCTGACTTTC. This gives the protein CSVAGSGANVLTF. Looking up the rest from reference TRBV29-1 and TRBJ2-6 gives the full variable domain: SAVISQKPSRDICQRGTSLTIQCQVDSQVTMMFWYRQQPGQSLTLIATANQGSEATYESGFVIDKFPISRPNLTFSTLTVSNMSPEDSSIYLCSVAGSGANVLTFGAGSRLTVL.

The CDR3: CSVANDRGVPDTQYF. DNA of the CDR3: TGCAGCGTTGCAAATGACAGGGGAGTCCCAGATACGCAGTATTTT. This chain links TRBV29-1 with TRBJ2-3, with 8 positions matching TRBD1. Germline V lookup: CDR1 SQVTM, CDR2 ANQGSEA. The CDR3 runs 15 residues. Unmatched junction bases numbered 10, after V lost 4 bases and J lost 4 bases.

This clone was detected only a few times. The rearrangement joins TRBV6-5 to TRBJ2-2; 8 positions match TRBD2. With V trimmed by 4 bases and J by 2 bases, 6 bases remained unmatched. CDR1 and CDR2 from the germline V gene are MNHEY and SVGAGI. This CDR3 region has 16 residues. In nucleotides, the CDR3 is TGTGCCAGCAGTTCTGGACTAGCCCCCAACACCGGGGAGCTGTTTTTT. Amino acid sequence: CASSSGLAPNTGELFF.

This clone appeared a few times. The J gene is TRBJ2-1, the V gene TRBV9; the D gene is possibly TRBD1 (6 bases). This CDR3 contains 12 residues. V shed 4 bases and J shed 12 bases, with 14 bases lying between them. The germline V gene has CDR1 SGDLS and CDR2 YYNGEE. The CDR3 protein is CASSQQGSPQFF. CDR3 nucleotide sequence: TGTGCCAGCAGCCAACAGGGTTCCCCGCAGTTCTTC.

The chain employs TRBV7-9 and TRBJ2-1, with D perhaps matching TRBD2 (6 bases). The germline V and J ends were trimmed by 5 bases and 10 bases, with 12 bases remaining between them. Germline V gene lookup returns CDR1 SEHNR and CDR2 FQNEAQ (reference sequence). This CDR3 region has 12 residues. CDR3 in DNA: TGTGCCAGCAGCCAGAGGAGGGACGAGCAGTTCTTC. The encoded protein is CASSQRRDEQFF.

By share, this clone counts as medium-sized. The genes are TRBV28 and TRBJ1-5, with a possible D match to TRBD1 (6 bases). The germline V gene has CDR1 MDHEN and CDR2 SYDVKM. The ends were cut back, 8 bases at V and 0 bases at J, with 17 bases in the middle. The length of the CDR3 is 16 residues. The CDR3 DNA reads TGTGCCAGCTTGACAGGTTCGTCTTCTAGCAATCAGCCCCAGCATTTT. Residues: CASLTGSSSSNQPQHF.

This clone was seen a handful of times. The rearrangement links TRBV30 to TRBJ2-2; unclear D gene. V lost 5 bases and J 3 bases, leaving 4 bases between the germline ends. This CDR3 spans 11 amino acids. From germline, CDR1 is GTSNPN and CDR2 SVGIG (reference sequence). The CDR3 sequence is CAWQYTGELFF. In nucleotides, the CDR3 is TGTGCCTGGCAGTACACCGGGGAGCTGTTTTTT.

This clone was detected only a few times. This chain uses TRBV6-5 with TRBJ2-7, with TRBD2 matching over 7 bases. This CDR3 region has 14 residues. CDR1 and CDR2 (germline): MNHEY, SVGAGI. With 2 bases clipped from V and 6 bases from J, the junction kept 7 bases outside the gene matches. CDR3 DNA: TGTGCCAGCAGTTACAAAATAGCGGGCTCCGAGCAGTACTTC. Its translation: CASSYKIAGSEQYF.

V gene TRBV27 combines with J gene TRBJ2-1, with 7 nucleotides matching TRBD2. Germline values: CDR1 MNHEY, CDR2 SMNVEV (reference sequence). With 8 bases clipped from V and 4 bases from J, the junction kept 11 bases outside the gene matches. The CDR3 covers 15 residues. Here the CDR3 DNA reads TGTGCCAGCGGGAAGACTAAGCGGGGTTACAATGAGCAGTTCTTC. It specifies CASGKTKRGYNEQFF.

The chain recombines TRBV27 with TRBJ2-5; D possibly corresponds to TRBD2 (5 bases). The V end lost 6 bases, the J end lost 0 bases, and 14 bases lay between the germline ends. The CDR3 spans 15 residues. The germline V gene encodes CDR1 MNHEY and CDR2 SMNVEV (reference sequence). In DNA, the CDR3 is TGTGCCAGCAGCCGACGGGGTGACCACCAAGAGACCCAGTACTTC. Translated, it gives CASSRRGDHQETQYF.

This chain connects TRBV4-1 to TRBJ2-7, with 16 bases matching TRBD2. This CDR3 spans 18 amino acids. The germline CDR1 and CDR2 sequences are MGHRA and YSYEKL. V gave up 4 bases and J gave up 0 bases; unmatched junction bases: 6. The CDR3 spells CASSLGLAGGDSSYEQYF. The CDR3 region has the DNA TGCGCCAGCAGCCTGGGACTAGCGGGAGGGGACAGCTCCTACGAGCAGTACTTC.

The chain couples TRBV15 to TRBJ2-6, with D perhaps TRBD2 (6 bases). Germline V gene sequence: CDR1 LNHNV, CDR2 YYDKDF (reference sequence). V was clipped by 5 bases and J by 0 bases, with 8 bases between them. This CDR3 is 15 amino acids long. In nucleotides, the CDR3 is TGTGCCACCAGCCCGGAGGGCTCTGGGGCCAACGTCCTGACTTTC. This gives the protein CATSPEGSGANVLTF.

In this sample, this clone turned up a few times. This sequence joins TRBV29-1 and TRBJ2-5; 7 bases fit TRBD2. Unmatched junction bases numbered 13, after V lost 4 bases and J lost 5 bases. The V gene's germline CDR1 is SQVTM and CDR2 ANQGSEA. The length of the CDR3 is 15 residues. CDR3 coding DNA: TGCAGCGTTGGACTAGCCCCCGACTGGAAGGAGACCCAGTACTTC. Protein product: CSVGLAPDWKETQYF.

This sequence joins TRBV28 and TRBJ2-5; the D is unclear. CDR1 is MDHEN, CDR2 SYDVKM, per germline. This CDR3 has 13 residues. Trimming removed 10 bases from V and 3 bases from J, with 15 bases in between. As DNA, the CDR3 is TGTGCCACCCACTCCTCTAGTAAAGAGACCCAGTACTTC. Its protein product is CATHSSSKETQYF.

This clone was recorded a few times. This rearrangement joins TRBV29-1 to TRBJ2-7; 9 bases line up with TRBD2. Per germline, CDR1 SQVTM and CDR2 ANQGSEA. The CDR3 runs to 13 residues. V shed 4 bases and J 3 bases; nucleotides not matched to a gene: 4. Here the CDR3 DNA reads TGCAGCGTTGGGGCTAGCGGGATCTACGAGCAGTACTTC. It codes for CSVGASGIYEQYF.

The V call is TRBV9, the J call TRBJ1-1, with D possibly TRBD1 on 6 matching bases. CDR1 and CDR2 from the germline V gene are SGDLS and YYNGEE. The V gene lost 2 bases and the J gene lost 6 bases, with 17 bases spanning the gap. The CDR3 contains 15 residues. Here the CDR3 reads CASSVWESGGPEAFF. In nucleotides, the CDR3 is TGTGCCAGCAGCGTTTGGGAATCGGGGGGGCCTGAAGCTTTCTTT. The whole variable domain, filled in from reference TRBV9 and TRBJ1-1, reads DSGVTQTPKHLITATGQRVTLRCSPRSGDLSVYWYQQSLDQGLQFLIQYYNGEERAKGNILERFSAQQFPDLHSELNLSSLELGDSALYFCASSVWESGGPEAFFGQGTRLTVV.

This clone was counted once. This sequence joins TRBV6-6 and TRBJ2-1, with D possibly TRBD2 on 5 matching bases. The CDR3 spans 14 residues. Trimming removed 6 bases from V and 4 bases from J, with 13 bases in between. CDR1 is MNHNY and CDR2 is SVGAGI in the germline V gene (reference sequence). The CDR3 DNA reads TGTGCCAGCAGAACCGGACTCGATTACAATGAGCAGTTCTTC. The encoded protein is CASRTGLDYNEQFF.

CDR3 sequence reads: CASSLVGGNYGYTF. The CDR3 bases are TGTGCCAGCAGCTTAGTTGGGGGAAACTATGGCTACACCTTC. This chain connects TRBV7-9 to TRBJ1-2; TRBD1 is a possible D gene (5 bases). Germline CDR1 reads SEHNR; CDR2 reads FQNEAQ (reference sequence). Trimming pared 1 base from V and 2 bases from J, leaving 8 bases between. This CDR3 comprises 14 residues.

The rearrangement joins TRBV19 to TRBJ1-1, with TRBD1 identical over 9 bases. V lost 2 bases, J lost 6 bases, and 4 bases stayed unmatched. Germline values: CDR1 LNHDA, CDR2 SQIVND (reference sequence). CDR3 size: 14 residues. This chain's CDR3 is CASSISQGAAEAFF. In nucleotides, the CDR3 is TGTGCCAGTAGTATATCACAGGGGGCCGCTGAAGCTTTCTTT.

The chain has TRBV27 and TRBJ2-7, with TRBD1 matching 9 bases. V was pared by 4 bases and J by 0 bases, with 10 bases of the junction left unmatched. The CDR3 runs to 17 residues. Germline V CDR1 and CDR2: MNHEY, SMNVEV (reference sequence). CDR3 loop: CASSSPIGDRASYEQYF. DNA for the CDR3: TGTGCCAGCAGTTCCCCCATCGGGGACAGGGCCTCCTACGAGCAGTACTTC.

This chain links TRBV30 with TRBJ1-4; 9 bases are a match to TRBD1. The V gene's germline CDR1 is GTSNPN and CDR2 SVGIG (reference sequence). The CDR3 is 15 residues long. J gave up 8 bases and V 2 bases, and 9 bases lay outside the gene matches. The CDR3 spells CAWSIRDRGAEKLFF. CDR3 DNA sequence: TGTGCCTGGAGTATCCGTGACAGGGGGGCGGAAAAACTGTTTTTT.

This clone has more than one count but fewer than ten. Other DNA sequences in this specimen translate into the identical CDR3. The chain joins TRBV13 to TRBJ2-2, with unresolved D. This CDR3 has 12 residues. Germline V gene sequence: CDR1 PRHDT, CDR2 FYEKMQ (reference sequence). The germline V and J ends were trimmed by 3 bases and 5 bases, with 4 bases remaining between them. This CDR3 reads CASSLITGELFF. The CDR3 coding sequence is TGTGCCAGCAGCTTGATTACCGGGGAGCTGTTTTTT.

This chain uses TRBV6-5 with TRBJ1-1; D not resolved. Germline loops: CDR1 MNHEY, CDR2 SVGAGI. The V end lost 0 bases, the J end lost 2 bases, and 10 bases lay between the germline ends. The CDR3 consists of 15 residues. CDR3 amino acids: CASSYSNTPNTEAFF. For the CDR3, the DNA is TGTGCCAGCAGTTACTCGAACACACCAAACACTGAAGCTTTCTTT.

This clone was picked up one time. As DNA, the CDR3 is TGCAGCGTTGAAGCCAAAAACATTCAGTACTTC. It codes for CSVEAKNIQYF. The rearrangement uses TRBV29-1 and TRBJ2-4; D is unclear. The CDR3 covers 11 residues. CDR1 is SQVTM and CDR2 is ANQGSEA in the germline V gene. Trimming took 1 base from V and 2 from J, leaving 0 bases between them.

The chain employs TRBV29-1 and TRBJ2-1, with D unclear. The CDR3 extends over 10 amino acids. V shed 0 bases and J shed 10 bases, with 4 bases lying between them. Germline V lookup: CDR1 SQVTM, CDR2 ANQGSEA. The CDR3 region is CSVEDGEQFF. The CDR3 bases are TGCAGCGTTGAAGATGGAGAGCAGTTCTTC.

This clone has just a few counts. This rearrangement joins TRBV29-1 to TRBJ2-1; possible D gene TRBD2, 6 bases. V was shortened by 2 bases and J by 2 bases, with 10 bases between the two germline ends. The CDR3 loop spans 14 amino acids. CDR1 SQVTM and CDR2 ANQGSEA come from the germline V gene. For the CDR3, the DNA is TGCAGCGTTGAATTGGGGGAGGCCTACAATGAGCAGTTCTTC. As protein: CSVELGEAYNEQFF.

This clone was picked up a small number of times. CDR3 coding DNA: TGTGCCAGCAGTTGGCGTGGAGCGCACCAGCCCCAGCATTTT. Translating it yields CASSWRGAHQPQHF. The gene calls are TRBV27 and TRBJ1-5; D is unresolved. This CDR3 comprises 14 residues. Germline CDR1 and CDR2: MNHEY and SMNVEV (reference sequence). The ends were cut back, 4 bases at V and 7 bases at J, with 14 bases in the middle.